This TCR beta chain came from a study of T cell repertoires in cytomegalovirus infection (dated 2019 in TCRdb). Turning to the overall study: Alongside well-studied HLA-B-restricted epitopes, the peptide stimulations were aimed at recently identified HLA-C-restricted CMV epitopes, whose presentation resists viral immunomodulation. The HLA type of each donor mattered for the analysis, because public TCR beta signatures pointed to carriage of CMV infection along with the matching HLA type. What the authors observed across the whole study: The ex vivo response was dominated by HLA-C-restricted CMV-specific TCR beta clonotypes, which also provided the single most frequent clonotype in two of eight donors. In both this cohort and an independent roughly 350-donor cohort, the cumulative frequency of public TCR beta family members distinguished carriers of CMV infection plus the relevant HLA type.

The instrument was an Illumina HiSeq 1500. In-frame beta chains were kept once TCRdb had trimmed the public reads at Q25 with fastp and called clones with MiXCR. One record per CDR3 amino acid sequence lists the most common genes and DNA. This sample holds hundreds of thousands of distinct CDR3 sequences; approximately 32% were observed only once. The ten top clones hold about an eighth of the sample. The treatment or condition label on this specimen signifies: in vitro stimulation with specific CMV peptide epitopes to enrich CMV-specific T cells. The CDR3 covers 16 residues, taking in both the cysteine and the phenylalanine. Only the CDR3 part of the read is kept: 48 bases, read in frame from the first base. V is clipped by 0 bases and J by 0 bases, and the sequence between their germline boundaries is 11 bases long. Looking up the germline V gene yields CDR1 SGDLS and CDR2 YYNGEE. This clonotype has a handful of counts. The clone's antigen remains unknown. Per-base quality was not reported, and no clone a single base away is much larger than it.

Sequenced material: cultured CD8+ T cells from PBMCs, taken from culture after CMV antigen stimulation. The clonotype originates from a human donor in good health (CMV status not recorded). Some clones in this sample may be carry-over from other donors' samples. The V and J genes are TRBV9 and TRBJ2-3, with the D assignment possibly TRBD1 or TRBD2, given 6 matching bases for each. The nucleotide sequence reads TGTGCCAGCAGCGTAGTCTGGGGGGCTAGCACAGATACGCAGTATTTT. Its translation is CASSVVWGASTDTQYF. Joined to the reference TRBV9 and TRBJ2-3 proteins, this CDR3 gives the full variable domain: DSGVTQTPKHLITATGQRVTLRCSPRSGDLSVYWYQQSLDQGLQFLIQYYNGEERAKGNILERFSAQQFPDLHSELNLSSLELGDSALYFCASSVVWGASTDTQYFGPGTRLTVL.